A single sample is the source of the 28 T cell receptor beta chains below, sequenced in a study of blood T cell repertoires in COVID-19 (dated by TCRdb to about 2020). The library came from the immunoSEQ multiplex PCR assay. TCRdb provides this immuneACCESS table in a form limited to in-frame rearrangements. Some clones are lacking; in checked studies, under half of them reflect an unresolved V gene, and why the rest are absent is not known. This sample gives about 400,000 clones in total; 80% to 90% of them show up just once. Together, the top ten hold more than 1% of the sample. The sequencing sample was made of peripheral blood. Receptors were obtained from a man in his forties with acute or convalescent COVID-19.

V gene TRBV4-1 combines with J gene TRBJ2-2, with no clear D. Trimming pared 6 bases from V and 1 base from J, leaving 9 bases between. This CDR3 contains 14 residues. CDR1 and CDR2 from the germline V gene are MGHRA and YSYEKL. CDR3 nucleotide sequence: TGCGCCAGCAGAACCTCAGGGAACACCGGGGAGCTGTTTTTT. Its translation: CASRTSGNTGELFF.

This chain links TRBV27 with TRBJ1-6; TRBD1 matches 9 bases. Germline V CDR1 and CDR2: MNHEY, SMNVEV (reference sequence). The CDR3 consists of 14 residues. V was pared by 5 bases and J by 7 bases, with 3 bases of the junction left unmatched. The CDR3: CASSHRGPNSPLHF. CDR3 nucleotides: TGTGCCAGCAGTCACAGGGGGCCCAATTCACCCCTCCACTTT.

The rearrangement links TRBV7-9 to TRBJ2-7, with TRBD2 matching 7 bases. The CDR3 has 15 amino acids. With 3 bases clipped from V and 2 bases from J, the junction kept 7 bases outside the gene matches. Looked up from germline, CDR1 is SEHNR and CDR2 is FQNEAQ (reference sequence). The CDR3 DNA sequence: TGTGCCAGCAGCTTCTTTCGGGAGGACACCTACGAGCAGTACTTC. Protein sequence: CASSFFREDTYEQYF.

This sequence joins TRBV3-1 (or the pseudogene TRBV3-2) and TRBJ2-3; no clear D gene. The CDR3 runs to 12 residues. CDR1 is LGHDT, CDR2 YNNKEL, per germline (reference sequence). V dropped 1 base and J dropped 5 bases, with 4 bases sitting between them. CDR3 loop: CASSQGQDTQYF. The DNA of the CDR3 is TGTGCCAGCAGCCAAGGACAAGATACGCAGTATTTT.

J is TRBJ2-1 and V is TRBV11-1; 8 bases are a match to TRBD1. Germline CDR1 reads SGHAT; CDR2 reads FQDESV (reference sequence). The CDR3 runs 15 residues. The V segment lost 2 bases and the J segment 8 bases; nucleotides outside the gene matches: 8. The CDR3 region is CASSLPGGGLHEQFF. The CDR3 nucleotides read TGTGCCAGCAGCTTACCAGGGGGCGGGCTCCATGAGCAGTTCTTC.

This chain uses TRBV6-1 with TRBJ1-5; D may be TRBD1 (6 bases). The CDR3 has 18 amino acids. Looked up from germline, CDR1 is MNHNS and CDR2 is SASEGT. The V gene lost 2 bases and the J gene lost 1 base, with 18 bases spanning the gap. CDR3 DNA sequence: TGTGCCAGCAGTGAAATCTTCTGGGGACAAGGAAGCAATCAGCCCCAGCATTTT. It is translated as CASSEIFWGQGSNQPQHF.

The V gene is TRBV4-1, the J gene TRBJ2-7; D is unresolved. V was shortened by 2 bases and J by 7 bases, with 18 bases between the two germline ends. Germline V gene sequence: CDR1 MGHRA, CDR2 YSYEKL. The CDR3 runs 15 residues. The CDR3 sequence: CASSQKSGLLEEQYF. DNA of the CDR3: TGCGCCAGCAGCCAAAAGTCCGGGTTGCTCGAGGAGCAGTACTTC.

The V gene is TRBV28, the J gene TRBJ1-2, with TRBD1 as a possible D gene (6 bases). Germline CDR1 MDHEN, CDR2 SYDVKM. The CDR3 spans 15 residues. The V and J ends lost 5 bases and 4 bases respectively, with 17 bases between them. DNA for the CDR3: TGTGCCAGCAGTCCTTCAGGGGCGTTGAGCTATGGCTACACCTTC. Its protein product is CASSPSGALSYGYTF.

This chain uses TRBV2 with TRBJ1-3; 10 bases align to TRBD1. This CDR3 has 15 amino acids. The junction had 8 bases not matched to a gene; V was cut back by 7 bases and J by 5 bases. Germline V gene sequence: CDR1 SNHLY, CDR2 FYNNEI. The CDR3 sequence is CASKAGTGVRNTIYF. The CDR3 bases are TGTGCCAGCAAGGCCGGGACAGGGGTTAGAAACACCATATATTTT.

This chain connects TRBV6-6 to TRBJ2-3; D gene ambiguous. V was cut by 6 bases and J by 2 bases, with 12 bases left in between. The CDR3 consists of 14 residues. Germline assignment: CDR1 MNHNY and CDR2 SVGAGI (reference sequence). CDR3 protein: CASSRYPLTDTQYF. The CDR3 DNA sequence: TGTGCCAGCAGCCGTTACCCACTCACAGATACGCAGTATTTT.

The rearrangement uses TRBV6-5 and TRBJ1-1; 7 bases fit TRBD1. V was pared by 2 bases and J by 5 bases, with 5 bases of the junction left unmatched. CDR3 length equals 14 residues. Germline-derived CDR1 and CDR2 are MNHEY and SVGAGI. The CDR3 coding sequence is TGTGCCAGCAGTTACACAGGGGTCCGAACTGAAGCTTTCTTT. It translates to CASSYTGVRTEAFF.

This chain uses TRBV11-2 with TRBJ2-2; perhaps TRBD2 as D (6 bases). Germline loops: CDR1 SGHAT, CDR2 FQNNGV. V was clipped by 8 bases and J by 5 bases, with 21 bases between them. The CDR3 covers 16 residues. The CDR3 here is CASVPRDWTITGELFF. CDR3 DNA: TGTGCCAGCGTGCCCCGCGACTGGACTATTACCGGGGAGCTGTTTTTT.

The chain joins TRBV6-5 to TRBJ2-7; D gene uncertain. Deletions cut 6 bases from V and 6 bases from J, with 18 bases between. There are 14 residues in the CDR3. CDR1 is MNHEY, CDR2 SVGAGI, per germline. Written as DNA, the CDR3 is TGTGCCAGCAGAAAAGGCGCGTTAGGCGGCGAGCAGTACTTC. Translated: CASRKGALGGEQYF.

The CDR3 nucleotides read TGTGCCAGCAGCGTAGACGGGGTGAACACTGAAGCTTTCTTT. It codes for CASSVDGVNTEAFF. The J gene is TRBJ1-1, the V gene TRBV9; no clear D. The V end lost 0 bases, the J end lost 0 bases, and 6 bases lay between the germline ends. Looked up from germline, CDR1 is SGDLS and CDR2 is YYNGEE. The CDR3 is 14 residues long. The full variable domain, rest sourced from reference TRBV9 and TRBJ1-1, is DSGVTQTPKHLITATGQRVTLRCSPRSGDLSVYWYQQSLDQGLQFLIQYYNGEERAKGNILERFSAQQFPDLHSELNLSSLELGDSALYFCASSVDGVNTEAFFGQGTRLTVV.

The CDR3 DNA is TGTGCCAGCAGCTTAGGAGGGACAGCCATGAACACTGAAGCTTTCTTT. It specifies CASSLGGTAMNTEAFF. The V and J genes are TRBV7-9 and TRBJ1-1; 7 bases match TRBD1. In germline, CDR1 is SEHNR, CDR2 FQNEAQ (reference sequence). V was clipped by 1 base and J by 0 bases; unmatched bases: 5. The CDR3 has 16 amino acids.

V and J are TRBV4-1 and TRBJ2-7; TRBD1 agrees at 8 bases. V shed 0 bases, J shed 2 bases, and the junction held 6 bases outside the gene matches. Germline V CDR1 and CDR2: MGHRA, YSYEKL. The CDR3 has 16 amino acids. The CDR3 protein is CASSQEQGGSPYEQYF. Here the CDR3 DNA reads TGCGCCAGCAGCCAAGAACAGGGGGGATCCCCCTACGAGCAGTACTTC.

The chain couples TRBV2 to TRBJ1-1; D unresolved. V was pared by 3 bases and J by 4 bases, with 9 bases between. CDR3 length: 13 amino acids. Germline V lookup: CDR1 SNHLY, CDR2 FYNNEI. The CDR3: CASSDFRSTEAFF. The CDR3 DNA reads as TGTGCCAGCAGTGATTTCAGATCCACTGAAGCTTTCTTT.

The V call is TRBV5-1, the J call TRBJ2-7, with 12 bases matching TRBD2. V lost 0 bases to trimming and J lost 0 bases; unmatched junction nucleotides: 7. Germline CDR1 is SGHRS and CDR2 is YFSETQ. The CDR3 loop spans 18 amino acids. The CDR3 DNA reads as TGCGCCAGCAGCTTGGCCACTAGCGGGGGGCTCCGCTCCTACGAGCAGTACTTC. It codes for CASSLATSGGLRSYEQYF.

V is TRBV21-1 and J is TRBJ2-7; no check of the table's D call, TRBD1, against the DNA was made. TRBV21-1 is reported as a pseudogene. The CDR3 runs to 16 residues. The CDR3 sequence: CASSNHRTGGCYEQYF. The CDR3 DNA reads TGTGCCAGCAGCAACCACCGGACAGGGGGCTGCTACGAGCAGTACTTC.

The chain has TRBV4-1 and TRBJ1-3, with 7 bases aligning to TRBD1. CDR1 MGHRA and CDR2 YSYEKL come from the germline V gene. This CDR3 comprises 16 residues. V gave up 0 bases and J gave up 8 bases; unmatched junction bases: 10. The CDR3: CASSQEGQAWRDTIYF. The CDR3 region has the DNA TGCGCCAGCAGCCAAGAAGGACAGGCGTGGAGGGACACCATATATTTT.

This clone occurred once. The CDR3 reads CASSKLVPGQGQETQYF. The CDR3 DNA follows: TGTGCCAGTAGTAAGCTCGTACCGGGACAGGGTCAAGAGACCCAGTACTTC. This chain links TRBV19 with TRBJ2-5; 9 positions agree with TRBD1. This CDR3 has 17 amino acids. Unmatched junction bases numbered 11, after V lost 4 bases and J lost 2 bases. CDR1 and CDR2 from the germline V gene are LNHDA and SQIVND (reference sequence).

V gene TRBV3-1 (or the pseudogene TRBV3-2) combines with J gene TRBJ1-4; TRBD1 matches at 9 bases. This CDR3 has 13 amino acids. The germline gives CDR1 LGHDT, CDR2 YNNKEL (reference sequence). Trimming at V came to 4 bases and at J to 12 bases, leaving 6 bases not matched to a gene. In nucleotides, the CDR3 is TGTGCCAGCAGCCGAGGACAGGGGTCGGAACTGTTTTTT. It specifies CASSRGQGSELFF.

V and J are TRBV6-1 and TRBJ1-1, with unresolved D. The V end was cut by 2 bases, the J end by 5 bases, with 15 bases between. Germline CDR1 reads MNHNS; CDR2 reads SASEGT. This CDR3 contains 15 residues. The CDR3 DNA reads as TGTGCCAGCAGTGAATCGACCAGGTTGAGAACTGAAGCTTTCTTT. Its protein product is CASSESTRLRTEAFF.

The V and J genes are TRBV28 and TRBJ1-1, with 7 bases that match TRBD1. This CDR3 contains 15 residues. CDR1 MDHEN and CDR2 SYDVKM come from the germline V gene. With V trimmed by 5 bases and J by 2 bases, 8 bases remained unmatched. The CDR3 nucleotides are TGTGCCAGCAGTGAAACCGGGACAGCAAACACTGAAGCTTTCTTT. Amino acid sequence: CASSETGTANTEAFF.

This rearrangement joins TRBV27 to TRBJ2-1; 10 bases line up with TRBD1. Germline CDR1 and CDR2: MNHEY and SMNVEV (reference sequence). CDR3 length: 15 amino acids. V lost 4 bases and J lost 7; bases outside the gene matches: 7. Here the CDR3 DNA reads TGTGCCAGCAGTTCGGGACAGGGGACTCCAAATGAGCAGTTCTTC. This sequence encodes CASSSGQGTPNEQFF.

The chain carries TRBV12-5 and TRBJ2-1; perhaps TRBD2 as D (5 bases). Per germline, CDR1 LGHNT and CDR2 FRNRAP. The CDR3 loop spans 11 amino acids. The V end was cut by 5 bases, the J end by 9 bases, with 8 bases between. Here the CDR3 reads CASGTRGEQFF. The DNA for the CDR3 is TGTGCTAGTGGTACCCGGGGTGAGCAGTTCTTC.

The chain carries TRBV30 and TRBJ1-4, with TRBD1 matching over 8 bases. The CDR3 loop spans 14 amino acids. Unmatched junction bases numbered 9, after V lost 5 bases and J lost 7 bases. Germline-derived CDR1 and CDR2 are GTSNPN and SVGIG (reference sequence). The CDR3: CAWGQGLGSEKLFF. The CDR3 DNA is TGTGCCTGGGGACAGGGTTTGGGTAGTGAAAAACTGTTTTTT. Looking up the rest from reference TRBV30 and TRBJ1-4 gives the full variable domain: SQTIHQWPATLVQPVGSPLSLECTVEGTSNPNLYWYRQAAGRGLQLLFYSVGIGQISSEVPQNLSASRPQDRQFILSSKKLLLSDSGFYLCAWGQGLGSEKLFFGSGTQLSVL.

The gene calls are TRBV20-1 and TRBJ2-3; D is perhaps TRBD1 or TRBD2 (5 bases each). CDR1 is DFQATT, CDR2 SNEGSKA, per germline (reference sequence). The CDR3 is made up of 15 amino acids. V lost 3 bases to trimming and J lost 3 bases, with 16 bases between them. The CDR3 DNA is TGCAGTGCTAGTGGGGGTTCGGTAGCGACAGATACGCAGTATTTT. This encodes CSASGGSVATDTQYF.